The 23 T cell receptor beta chains below come from one sample, sequenced in a study of T cell responses to AZD1222 COVID-19 vaccine. Using immunoSEQ multiplex PCR, the repertoire was profiled, and TCRdb retains in-frame clones only, with some absent. The repertoire holds 150,000 to 200,000 clones, with over 80% as singletons. The sample consisted of peripheral blood, taken on day 0 of MenACWY control vaccination. The source of these receptors is an adult in good health.

V and J are TRBV29-1 and TRBJ1-1; D ambiguous. V dropped 7 bases and J dropped 1 base, with 4 bases sitting between them. Per the germline V gene, CDR1 is SQVTM and CDR2 is ANQGSEA. This CDR3 has 10 residues. This CDR3 reads CSGKNTEAFF. CDR3 bases: TGCAGCGGAAAGAACACTGAAGCTTTCTTT.

V gene TRBV3-1 (or the pseudogene TRBV3-2) combines with J gene TRBJ1-2, with no clear D. Trimming stripped 7 bases from V and 0 bases from J, with 15 bases between. Germline assignment: CDR1 LGHDT and CDR2 YNNKEL (reference sequence). CDR3 length: 15 amino acids. In DNA form, the CDR3 reads TGTGCCAGCACCTCCCGTGCAGGAGCTAACTATGGCTACACCTTC. Translating gives CASTSRAGANYGYTF.

This chain uses TRBV14 with TRBJ1-2, with D uncertain. Trimming cost V 1 base and J 4 bases, with 4 bases left between them. The CDR3 is made up of 12 amino acids. In germline, CDR1 is SGHDN, CDR2 FVKESK. The CDR3 region is CASSQGGYGYTF. Here the CDR3 DNA reads TGTGCCAGCAGCCAAGGGGGCTATGGCTACACCTTC.

Notes on this clone: Germline is not matched at one junction end, which may reflect a read error. V gene TRBV7-2 combines with J gene TRBJ2-1; no clear D gene. This CDR3 contains 14 residues. The germline V gene encodes CDR1 SGHTA and CDR2 FQGNSA. The CDR3 loop reads CASSLEASSNEQFF. CDR3 sequence (DNA): TGTGCCAGCAGCTTAGAGGCCTCCTCCAATGAGCAGTTCTTC. The variable domain in full, completed from reference TRBV7-2 and TRBJ2-1, reads GAGVSQSPSNKVTEKGKDVELRCDPISGHTALYWYRQSLGQGLEFLIYFQGNSAPDKSGLPSDRFSAERTGGSVSTLTIQRTQQEDSAVYLCASSLEASSNEQFFGPGTRLTVL.

The chain is built from TRBV6-2 or TRBV6-3 and TRBJ2-7; possibly TRBD2 for D (6 bases). The length of the CDR3 is 15 residues. The V and J ends lost 5 bases and 6 bases respectively, with 20 bases between them. The germline V gene has CDR1 MNHEY and CDR2 SVGEGT. The CDR3 DNA reads TGTGCCAGCAGTCTGGCGGGATCTGCTACGTTCGAGCAGTACTTC. Translation: CASSLAGSATFEQYF.

This clone has more than one count but fewer than ten. The CDR3 nucleotides read TGTGCCAGCAGCCCCAGGACAGGGTTTGAGACCCAGTACTTC. It is translated as CASSPRTGFETQYF. The chain has TRBV9 and TRBJ2-5; TRBD1 matches 8 bases. The CDR3 runs to 14 residues. V dropped 4 bases and J dropped 5; count of bases not matched to a gene: 7. Per the germline V gene, CDR1 is SGDLS and CDR2 is YYNGEE.

The V call is TRBV6-4, the J call TRBJ2-3, with no clear D. The V end was cut by 2 bases, the J end by 1 base, with 10 bases between. The CDR3 has 15 amino acids. Germline lookup yields CDR1 MRHNA and CDR2 SNTAGT. The DNA for the CDR3 is TGTGCCAGCAGTGACGGGGTAGGAGGCACAGATACGCAGTATTTT. Translation gives CASSDGVGGTDTQYF.

The CDR3 loop is CASSSDRHTEAFF. The CDR3 DNA reads as TGTGCCAGCAGCTCTGACAGGCACACTGAAGCTTTCTTT. The chain recombines TRBV3-1 (or the pseudogene TRBV3-2) with TRBJ1-1; D is possibly TRBD1 (6 bases). This CDR3 spans 13 amino acids. The V and J ends lost 5 bases and 3 bases respectively, with 10 bases between them. Germline V gene data show CDR1 as LGHDT and CDR2 as YNNKEL (reference sequence).

This clone has just one count. The chain employs TRBV15 and TRBJ1-4, with 7 nucleotides matching TRBD1. Germline values: CDR1 LNHNV, CDR2 YYDKDF (reference sequence). The CDR3 runs 13 residues. Trimming removed 0 bases from V and 11 bases from J; junction bases left unmatched: 3. In DNA, the CDR3 is TGTGCCACCAGCAGAGATGGCAGGGGGAAACTGTTTTTT. Encoded protein: CATSRDGRGKLFF.

The rearrangement links TRBV14 to TRBJ2-1, with 7 bases lining up with TRBD2. J gave up 3 bases and V 3 bases, and 8 bases lay outside the gene matches. The CDR3 spans 16 residues. Germline V gene sequence: CDR1 SGHDN, CDR2 FVKESK. CDR3 nucleotide sequence: TGTGCCAGCAGCCAGACCGGGACTATTCTCTACAATGAGCAGTTCTTC. Translated: CASSQTGTILYNEQFF.

The chain links TRBV7-2 to TRBJ1-4, with 9 bases identical to TRBD1. Germline V CDR1 and CDR2: SGHTA, FQGNSA. The CDR3 is made up of 16 amino acids. V shed 5 bases and J 2 bases; nucleotides not matched to a gene: 6. CDR3 sequence reads: CASSVQGASTNEKLFF. The CDR3 region has the DNA TGTGCCAGCAGCGTACAGGGGGCTTCGACTAATGAAAAACTGTTTTTT.

The chain uses TRBV1 and TRBJ1-4. TRBV1 is a pseudogene. This CDR3 is 15 amino acids long. CDR3 DNA: TGCACCAGCAGCGCCCGCCCGGGGTTTTTTGAAAAACTGTTTTTT. Translated, it gives CTSSARPGFFEKLFF.

The rearrangement uses TRBV7-6 and TRBJ2-7, with D perhaps matching TRBD1 (6 bases). There are 12 residues in the CDR3. Per the germline V gene, CDR1 is SGHVS and CDR2 is FNYEAQ. Trimming removed 2 bases from V and 7 bases from J, with 9 bases in between. This chain's CDR3 is CASSLSRGEQYF. CDR3 DNA sequence: TGTGCCAGCAGCTTATCTAGGGGGGAGCAGTACTTC.

A few counts support this clone. The chain uses TRBV30 and TRBJ1-1, with D uncertain. Germline assignment: CDR1 GTSNPN and CDR2 SVGIG (reference sequence). Trimming stripped 0 bases from V and 0 bases from J, with 5 bases between. The CDR3 is made up of 13 amino acids. The CDR3 sequence: CAWSVSVNTEAFF. In DNA, the CDR3 is TGTGCCTGGAGTGTTTCGGTGAACACTGAAGCTTTCTTT.

J is TRBJ1-2 and V is TRBV12-5; no definite D call. Germline V gives CDR1 LGHNT, CDR2 FRNRAP. Trimming pared 3 bases from V and 4 bases from J, leaving 6 bases between. The CDR3 runs 12 residues. CDR3 in DNA: TGTGCTAGTGGTTTAGGGAGCTATGGCTACACCTTC. This gives the protein CASGLGSYGYTF.

The chain couples TRBV10-2 to TRBJ2-3; 10 bases are a match to TRBD1. The CDR3 totals 13 residues. V lost 4 bases, J lost 10 bases, and 5 bases stayed unmatched. Per the germline V gene, CDR1 is WSHSY and CDR2 is SAAADI. The CDR3 region has the DNA TGCGCCAGCAGTGGCCCGGGACAGGGGTCGCAGTATTTT. It codes for CASSGPGQGSQYF.

The CDR3 reads CASSVGEGYEQYF. CDR3 nucleotide sequence: TGTGCCAGCTCCGTGGGGGAAGGCTACGAGCAGTACTTC. The rearrangement uses TRBV18 and TRBJ2-7; D is tentatively TRBD1 or TRBD2 (5 bases each). This CDR3 is built from 13 residues. V gave up 6 bases and J gave up 3 bases, with 12 bases separating them. Germline loops: CDR1 KGHSH, CDR2 LQKENI.

This clone occurred a few times. The rearrangement links TRBV7-9 to TRBJ2-3, with TRBD2 matching 8 bases. This CDR3 is built from 19 residues. Germline trimming cut 5 bases from V and 0 bases from J; bases unmatched to any gene: 16. The germline CDR1 and CDR2 sequences are SEHNR and FQNEAQ (reference sequence). The CDR3 loop reads CASSPQWGAGDQSTDTQYF. The CDR3 DNA reads as TGTGCCAGCAGCCCCCAATGGGGAGCGGGAGATCAGAGCACAGATACGCAGTATTTT.

The V and J genes are TRBV5-4 and TRBJ2-7; D remains unclear. The germline V gene encodes CDR1 SGHNT and CDR2 YYREEE (reference sequence). V dropped 1 base and J dropped 7 bases, with 12 bases sitting between them. There are 13 residues in the CDR3. The CDR3 DNA follows: TGTGCCAGCAGCTTGTCACCCCCTAGGGAGCAGTACTTC. This sequence encodes CASSLSPPREQYF.

The CDR3 spells CASSVRHKNSPLHF. The CDR3 DNA sequence: TGTGCCAGCAGCGTCAGACACAAGAATTCACCCCTCCACTTT. The chain recombines TRBV9 with TRBJ1-6; D gene uncertain. CDR3 length: 14 amino acids. Germline V CDR1 and CDR2: SGDLS, YYNGEE. Trimming cost V 2 bases and J 7 bases, with 10 bases left between them.

The genes are TRBV2 and TRBJ2-7; perhaps TRBD2 as D (5 bases). Germline-derived CDR1 and CDR2 are SNHLY and FYNNEI. The germline V and J ends were trimmed by 0 bases and 1 base, with 10 bases remaining between them. This CDR3 is 15 amino acids long. Here the CDR3 reads CASSEAVTTSYEQYF. The CDR3 region has the DNA TGTGCCAGCAGTGAAGCGGTGACTACATCCTACGAGCAGTACTTC. The entire variable domain, with the rest obtained from reference TRBV2 and TRBJ2-7, is as follows: EPEVTQTPSHQVTQMGQEVILRCVPISNHLYFYWYRQILGQKVEFLVSFYNNEISEKSEIFDDQFSVERPDGSNFTLKIRSTKLEDSAMYFCASSEAVTTSYEQYFGPGTRLTVT.

The chain employs TRBV6-2 or TRBV6-3 and TRBJ2-4; D is tentatively TRBD1 or TRBD2 (6 bases each). This CDR3 has 14 residues. V lost 1 base, J lost 7 bases, and 11 bases lay in between. In germline, CDR1 is MNHEY, CDR2 SVGEGT. The CDR3 sequence is CASSYLGGTNIQYF. The DNA of the CDR3 is TGTGCCAGCAGTTACTTAGGGGGGACGAACATTCAGTACTTC.

This rearrangement joins TRBV6-5 to TRBJ2-7; maybe TRBD1 (5 bases). Germline lookup yields CDR1 MNHEY and CDR2 SVGAGI. V lost 8 bases and J lost 3, with 8 bases in between. The CDR3 loop spans 11 amino acids. The CDR3 DNA reads as TGTGCCAGCGCAGGGATCTACGAGCAGTACTTC. Encoded protein: CASAGIYEQYF.